This T cell receptor (beta chain) was recorded in a study of blood T cell repertoires in COVID-19 (dated by TCRdb to about 2020). Regarding the complete study: Collaborator samples came from the United States, Italy and Spain and covered acute and convalescent phases of COVID-19. The prospective study material was composed of cDNA or gDNA derived from T cells, B-cell-depleted T cells, or PBMCs. The dataset comprised deeply sampled blood TCRbeta repertoires from subjects exposed to, actively infected with, or recovered from COVID-19. The repertoires were released in a freely available public database intended as a resource for research on the immune response to SARS-CoV-2. Samples came from the ongoing ImmuneRACE study (first 160 participants) plus 1,254 subjects from 6 global collaborators. Sample metadata almost always included a de-identified subject ID, COVID-19 status, age in years and sex. Where available, HLA class I and class II types were taken from metadata supplied by the sample provider and were not determined by assay-based typing. Beyond this particular receptor, the publication reports: The amount of clinical and demographic metadata varied by source and participant and was provided uncurated.

Sequences DFQATT (CDR1) and SNEGSKA (CDR2) are obtained from the germline V gene (reference sequence). Trimming takes 7 bases from V and 6 bases from J, and the germline ends sit 12 bases apart. Including cysteine and phenylalanine, the CDR3 has 11 amino acids. Kept here is only the CDR3 DNA, which spans 33 bases and is read in frame from base 1. Turning to this clone: Its antigen target is currently unknown. Base quality data are lacking; no much larger clone is found one base away.

TCRbeta CDR3 regions were amplified from genomic DNA using the immunoSEQ Assay, a bias-controlled multiplex PCR. In the source study's methods: Within the assay, amplification of reference gene primers was used to estimate how many nucleated cells each sample contained. To quantify the absolute abundance of each unique TCRbeta CDR3 rearrangement, sequence reads were collapsed and filtered. For each sample, productive Simpson clonality was calculated as the square root of Simpson's diversity index over productive rearrangements. TCRdb took over this immuneACCESS table, retaining in-frame rearrangements with V and J assigned. Such tables are incomplete; in checked studies, under half of the missing clones stem from an unresolved V gene, and the remainder is unexplained. The V and J calls and clone size were taken over from that table, and D and trimming were inferred from the DNA. This sample lists 35,000 to 50,000 clones; about 86% were detected once. Jointly, the top ten make up 24% of the sample.

Whole blood was collected in K2EDTA tubes by collaborating institutions according to the institutions' own protocols. For TCRbeta analysis, collaborators shipped samples in one of three forms: frozen whole blood, isolated PBMCs, or DNA extracted from either of those sample types. The V and J segments used are TRBV20-1 and TRBJ1-2, with a weak D call of TRBD1 (5 bases match). This TCR derives from a human donor with acute or convalescent COVID-19. The donor label of this sample is uncertain. Sequencing was done on a sample of peripheral blood. The base sequence is TGCAGTGGAGGAGGGGCGGATGGCTACACCTTC. The encoded protein is CSGGGADGYTF.